Sequencing of this T cell receptor beta chain was carried out in a study of long-term antiretroviral therapy in people with HIV. Whole-study context: About a decade before 2015, the earliest samples were taken when ART was typically delayed.

Specimens carried about 0.95-11 million cryopreserved PBMC before DNA extraction. The libraries were made with immunoSEQ v3.0 at survey level. The table came from immunoSEQ multiplex PCR; TCRdb's copy has only in-frame clones and leaves some out. The table has roughly 37,000 clones, 75% to 85% seen once. The CDR3 has 15 amino acids. V was clipped by 3 bases and J by 0 bases, with 10 bases between them. Germline V gives CDR1 MDHEN, CDR2 SYDVKM. Notes on this clone: Its antigen is unidentified.

Study-wide results and limits: Clones with expansion before ART led the repertoire at all time points. Diversity measured after ART increased yet remained under transplant donor controls.

The rearrangement uses TRBV28 and TRBJ2-3; the D gene is possibly TRBD2 (6 bases). Sequenced material: unsorted PBMCs, taken 3.4 years after starting antiretroviral therapy. The TCR sequence derives from a man under 40 with HIV. The CDR3, as DNA: TGTGCCAGCAGTTTCCCGGGAGTAAGCACAGATACGCAGTATTTT. Its translation is CASSFPGVSTDTQYF.